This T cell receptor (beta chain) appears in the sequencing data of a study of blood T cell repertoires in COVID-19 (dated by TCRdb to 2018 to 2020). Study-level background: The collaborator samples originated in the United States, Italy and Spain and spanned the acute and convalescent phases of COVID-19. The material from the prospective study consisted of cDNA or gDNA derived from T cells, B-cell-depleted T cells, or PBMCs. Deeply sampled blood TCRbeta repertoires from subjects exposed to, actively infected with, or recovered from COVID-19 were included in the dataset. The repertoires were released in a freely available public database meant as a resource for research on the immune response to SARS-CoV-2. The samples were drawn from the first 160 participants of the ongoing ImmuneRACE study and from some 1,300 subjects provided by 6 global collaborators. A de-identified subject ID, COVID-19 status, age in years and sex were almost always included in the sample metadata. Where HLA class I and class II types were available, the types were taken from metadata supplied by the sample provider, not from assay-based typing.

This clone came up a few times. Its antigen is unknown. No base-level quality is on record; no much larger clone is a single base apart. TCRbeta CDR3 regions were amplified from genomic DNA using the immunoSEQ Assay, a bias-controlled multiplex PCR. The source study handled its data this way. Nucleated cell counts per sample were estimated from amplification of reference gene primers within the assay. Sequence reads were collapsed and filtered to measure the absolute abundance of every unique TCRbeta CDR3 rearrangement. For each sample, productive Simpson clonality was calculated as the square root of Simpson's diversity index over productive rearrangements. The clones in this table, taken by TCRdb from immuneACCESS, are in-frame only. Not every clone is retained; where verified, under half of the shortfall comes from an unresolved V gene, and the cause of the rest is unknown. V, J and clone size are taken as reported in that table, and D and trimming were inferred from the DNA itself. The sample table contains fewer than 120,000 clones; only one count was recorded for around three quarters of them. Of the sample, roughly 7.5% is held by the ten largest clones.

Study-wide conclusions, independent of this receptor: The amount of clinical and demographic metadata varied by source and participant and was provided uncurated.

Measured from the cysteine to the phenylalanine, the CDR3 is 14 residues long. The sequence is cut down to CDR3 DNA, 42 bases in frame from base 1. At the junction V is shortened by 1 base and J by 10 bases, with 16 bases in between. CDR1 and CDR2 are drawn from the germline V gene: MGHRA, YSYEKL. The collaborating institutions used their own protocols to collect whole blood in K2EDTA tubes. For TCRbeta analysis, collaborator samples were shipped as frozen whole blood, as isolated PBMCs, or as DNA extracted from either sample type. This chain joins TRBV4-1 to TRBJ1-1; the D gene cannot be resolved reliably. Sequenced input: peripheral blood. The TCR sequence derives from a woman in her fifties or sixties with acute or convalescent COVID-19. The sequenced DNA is TGCGCCAGCAGCCAAGGCCGGGAGCCCGAGGGAGCTTTCTTT. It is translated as CASSQGREPEGAFF.